This TCR beta chain was profiled in a study of identical twins. Overall study results and limits: Zero-insertion results could be subject to partial confounding by invariant MAIT and iNKT cells. Researchers reported weaker excess twin sharing in beta out-of-frame sequences. Among monozygotic twins, out-of-frame TCR alpha sharing exceeded what models predicted.

TCRdb reprocessed the 5' RACE reads via MiXCR and lists one record per CDR3 protein. The table includes about 100,000 distinct CDR3 sequences, roughly 6% detected once. This clonotype came up many times. Its antigen is not identified. Healthy Caucasians, and only they, were the donors. V was clipped by 0 bases and J by 4 bases; unmatched bases: 9. From germline, CDR1 is LGHNA and CDR2 YNFKEQ. CDR3 length: 18 residues. The sequenced material came from memory T cells sorted from blood. The rearrangement links TRBV4-2 to TRBJ2-2; 9 bases fit TRBD2. The origin of this receptor is a woman aged 45-65 years in good health. Written as DNA, the CDR3 is TGTGCCAGCAGCCAAGAAGGGGGGCTAGCGGGACCCACCGGGGAGCTGTTTTTT. Amino acid sequence: CASSQEGGLAGPTGELFF.